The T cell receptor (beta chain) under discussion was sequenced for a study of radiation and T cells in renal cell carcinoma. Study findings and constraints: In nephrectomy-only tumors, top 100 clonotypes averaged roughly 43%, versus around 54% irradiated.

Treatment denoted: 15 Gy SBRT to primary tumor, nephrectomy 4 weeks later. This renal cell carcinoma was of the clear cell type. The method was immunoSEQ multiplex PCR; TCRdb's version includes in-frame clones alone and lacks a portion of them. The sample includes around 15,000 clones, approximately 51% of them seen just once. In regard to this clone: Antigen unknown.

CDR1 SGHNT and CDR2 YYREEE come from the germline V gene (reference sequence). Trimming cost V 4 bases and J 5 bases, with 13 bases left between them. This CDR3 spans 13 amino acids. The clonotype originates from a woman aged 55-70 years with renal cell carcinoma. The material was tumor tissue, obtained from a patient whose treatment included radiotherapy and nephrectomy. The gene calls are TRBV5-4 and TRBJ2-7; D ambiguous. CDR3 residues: CASSIRGSDEQYF. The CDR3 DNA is TGTGCCAGCAGCATCAGAGGAAGCGACGAGCAGTACTTC.